This is a list of T cell receptor beta chains from one sample in a study of shared clonotypes between healthy human individuals. Method: immunoSEQ multiplex PCR; TCRdb's copy keeps in-frame clones and lacks some. The table has 550,000 to 700,000 clones, around 78% seen once. The sequencing sample was made of memory CD4+ T cells sorted from blood. These receptors all come from a woman aged 25-40 years in good health. Each CDR3 is given with its conserved first and last residue. A D gene is named only where the DNA matches it firmly. Rows may omit the clone size; those that give it use once, few, many or a size class.

j_gene	v_gene	d_gene	abundance	CDR3aa	CDR3nt
TRBJ2-7	TRBV9	NA	NA	CASSVGLADSWGEQYF	TGTGCCAGCAGCGTAGGCCTAGCAGACTCTTGGGGCGAGCAGTACTTC
TRBJ2-5	TRBV6-1	NA	NA	CASSQTQYF	TGTGCCAGCAGTCAGACCCAGTACTTC
TRBJ2-7	TRBV10-3	NA	few	CAISELGVAVPYEQYF	TGTGCCATCAGTGAGTTGGGGGTAGCGGTCCCCTACGAGCAGTACTTC
TRBJ1-1	TRBV11-3	TRBD1	few	CASSPNRGNTEAFF	TGTGCCAGCAGCCCAAACAGGGGGAACACTGAAGCTTTCTTT
TRBJ2-4	TRBV5-4	TRBD1	few	CASSTDRVGNKNIQYF	TGTGCCAGCAGCACAGACAGGGTGGGGAACAAAAACATTCAGTACTTC
TRBJ1-1	TRBV6-5	NA	NA	CASSKGHPNTEAFF	TGTGCCAGCAGTAAAGGACACCCAAACACTGAAGCTTTCTTT
TRBJ2-3	TRBV18	NA	NA	CASSALAGTSTDTQYF	TGTGCCAGCTCAGCCCTAGCTGGGACTAGCACAGATACGCAGTATTTT
TRBJ1-5	TRBV2	NA	NA	CASSPNKNQPQHF	TGTGCCAGCAGTCCAAATAAAAATCAGCCCCAGCATTTT
TRBJ1-3	TRBV5-1	NA	NA	CASSGRDFSSGNTIYF	TGCGCCAGCAGCGGTCGGGACTTCAGCTCTGGAAACACCATATATTTT
TRBJ2-7	TRBV28	NA	NA	CATYDSTFSYEQYF	TGTGCCACCTACGACAGCACTTTCTCCTACGAGCAGTACTTC
TRBJ2-5	TRBV28	NA	NA	CASEGNQETQYF	TGTGCTTCAGAGGGGAATCAAGAGACCCAGTACTTC
TRBJ2-7	TRBV5-1	NA	NA	CASSLGGNSYEQYF	TGCGCCAGCAGCTTGGGCGGGAACTCCTACGAGCAGTACTTC
TRBJ1-2	TRBV6-5	TRBD1	once	CASSLTGGTNYGYTF	TGTGCCAGCAGTCTGACAGGGGGCACAAACTATGGCTACACCTTC
TRBJ2-5	TRBV27	TRBD2	NA	CASMVAGGETQYF	TGTGCCAGCATGGTAGCGGGTGGAGAGACCCAGTACTTC
TRBJ1-1	TRBV30	TRBD1	once	CAWANRGSAFF	TGTGCCTGGGCCAACAGGGGATCAGCTTTCTTT
TRBJ2-5	TRBV4-1	TRBD2	few	CASSVRGEETQYF	TGCGCCAGCAGCGTCCGGGGGGAAGAGACCCAGTACTTC
TRBJ2-2	TRBV6-6	NA	NA	CASSYSTGAAGELFF	TGTGCCAGCAGTTACTCGACGGGGGCGGCCGGGGAGCTGTTTTTT
TRBJ1-2	TRBV2	TRBD1	NA	CASSLDRSYGYTF	TGTGCCAGCTCCCTGGACAGGAGCTATGGCTACACCTTC
TRBJ1-2	TRBV7-8	TRBD1	NA	CASSPPPGQGSYGYTF	TGTGCCAGCAGCCCCCCGCCGGGACAGGGAAGCTATGGCTACACCTTC
TRBJ1-1	TRBV28	NA	NA	CASFLGRHTEAFF	TGTGCCAGCTTTTTGGGACGGCACACTGAAGCTTTCTTT
TRBJ2-7	TRBV2	TRBD2	few	CASSGLAGINEQYF	TGTGCCTCGTCCGGACTAGCGGGAATCAACGAGCAGTACTTC
TRBJ2-3	TRBV13	TRBD2	NA	CASSETSGSEDTQYF	TGTGCCAGCAGCGAAACTAGCGGTTCAGAAGATACGCAGTATTTT
TRBJ2-3	TRBV5-1	TRBD2	once	CATAFTSGKTITDTQYF	TGCGCCACCGCTTTCACTAGCGGGAAGACGATTACAGATACGCAGTATTTT